The 18 T cell receptor beta chains below were found in one sample sequenced in a study of CD8+ T cells in alopecia areata. cDNA serving as the sequencing template came from extracted, reverse transcribed RNA. The data were produced by immunoSEQ multiplex PCR, yet TCRdb's version contains in-frame clones alone and is incomplete. The table has about 110,000 clones, 55% to 60% seen once. The source material was NKG2D-low CD8+ T cells sorted from blood. The source is a human donor with alopecia areata.

This clone was found once. The chain has TRBV27 and TRBJ2-5, with D uncertain. The CDR3 is made up of 14 amino acids. Trimming removed 1 base at V and 3 bases at J, with 9 bases between. The germline V gene encodes CDR1 MNHEY and CDR2 SMNVEV (reference sequence). CDR3 coding DNA: TGTGCCAGCAGTTTATTCGCAACAAAAGAGACCCAGTACTTC. This encodes CASSLFATKETQYF.

The chain couples TRBV7-6 to TRBJ1-1; 7 bases match TRBD1. V was pared by 1 base and J by 1 base, with 3 bases of the junction left unmatched. CDR1 SGHVS and CDR2 FNYEAQ come from the germline V gene. The CDR3 has 15 residues. The CDR3 protein is CASSLGHRGNTEAFF. CDR3 DNA: TGTGCCAGCAGCTTAGGACACAGGGGGAACACTGAAGCTTTCTTT.

In this sample, this clone turned up a few times. The rearrangement links TRBV19 to TRBJ2-3, with D possibly TRBD2 on 6 matching bases. Between the trimmed V and J ends, which lost 0 bases and 6 bases, there was a span of 10 bases. The germline V gene has CDR1 LNHDA and CDR2 SQIVND (reference sequence). This CDR3 comprises 14 residues. The CDR3 coding sequence is TGTGCCAGTAGTATAGATCGGGAGACCGATACGCAGTATTTT. Translation: CASSIDRETDTQYF.

This clone showed up just a few times. The chain couples TRBV7-9 to TRBJ1-5; 8 bases fit TRBD1. Germline CDR1 and CDR2: SEHNR and FQNEAQ (reference sequence). The CDR3 spans 14 residues. V was clipped by 4 bases and J by 7 bases; unmatched bases: 6. The CDR3 DNA reads as TGTGCCAGCAGCTCGACAGGGGAAGGCCAGCCCCAGCATTTT. It translates to CASSSTGEGQPQHF.

This clone was detected a few times. The genes are TRBV7-3 and TRBJ2-3, with 8 bases matching TRBD1. The germline V gene has CDR1 SGHTA and CDR2 FQGTGA. V was clipped by 2 bases and J by 2 bases; unmatched bases: 3. CDR3 length: 15 residues. CDR3 DNA: TGTGCCAGCAGCTTAGGGACAGGACTCACAGATACGCAGTATTTT. This gives the protein CASSLGTGLTDTQYF.

The chain carries TRBV4-2 and TRBJ2-3; D is tentatively TRBD1 or TRBD2 (6 bases each). Germline V gene lookup returns CDR1 LGHNA and CDR2 YNFKEQ. This CDR3 contains 16 residues. Trimming removed 4 bases at V and 2 bases at J, with 16 bases between. The CDR3 sequence is CASSRLRGDSTDTQYF. The CDR3 region has the DNA TGTGCCAGCAGCCGCCTAAGGGGGGACTCCACAGATACGCAGTATTTT.

The V gene is TRBV9, the J gene TRBJ1-1; D not resolved. From germline, CDR1 is SGDLS and CDR2 YYNGEE. This CDR3 is built from 12 residues. Between the trimmed V and J ends, which lost 0 bases and 3 bases, there was a span of 3 bases. The CDR3 nucleotides read TGTGCCAGCAGCGTAGGGGACACTGAAGCTTTCTTT. It is translated as CASSVGDTEAFF.

The rearrangement uses TRBV2 and TRBJ2-1; D is ambiguous. This CDR3 has 11 residues. Germline assignment: CDR1 SNHLY and CDR2 FYNNEI. V lost 6 bases to trimming and J lost 8 bases, with 8 bases between them. The CDR3 DNA follows: TGTGCCAGCAGGCTCCTCCATGAGCAGTTCTTC. Encoded protein: CASRLLHEQFF. Full variable domain (rest looked up from reference TRBV2 and TRBJ2-1): EPEVTQTPSHQVTQMGQEVILRCVPISNHLYFYWYRQILGQKVEFLVSFYNNEISEKSEIFDDQFSVERPDGSNFTLKIRSTKLEDSAMYFCASRLLHEQFFGPGTRLTVL.

This clone has just a few counts. CDR3 sequence: CASRGQGWSGANVLTF. CDR3 DNA sequence: TGTGCCAGCAGAGGACAGGGGTGGTCTGGGGCCAACGTCCTGACTTTC. This chain joins TRBV2 and TRBJ2-6; 9 positions match TRBD1. The CDR3 has 16 amino acids. Trimming at V came to 6 bases and at J to 1 base, leaving 4 bases not matched to a gene. Germline V gene sequence: CDR1 SNHLY, CDR2 FYNNEI.

This clone has only a few counts. The rearrangement joins TRBV12-5 to TRBJ1-1; no firm D call. The CDR3 runs 14 residues. Germline CDR1 LGHNT, CDR2 FRNRAP. Trimming cost V 5 bases and J 6 bases, with 16 bases left between them. The CDR3: CASGPPRGWAEAFF. The CDR3 DNA is TGTGCTAGTGGTCCCCCGCGTGGGTGGGCTGAAGCTTTCTTT. The variable domain in full, completed from reference TRBV12-5 and TRBJ1-1, reads DARVTQTPRHKVTEMGQEVTMRCQPILGHNTVFWYRQTMMQGLELLAYFRNRAPLDDSGMPKDRFSAEMPDATLATLKIQPSEPRDSAVYFCASGPPRGWAEAFFGQGTRLTVV.

This clone turned up a few times. The chain uses TRBV5-1 and TRBJ2-1, with no clear D. Between the trimmed V and J ends, which lost 5 bases and 8 bases, there was a span of 23 bases. Germline-derived CDR1 and CDR2 are SGHRS and YFSETQ. The CDR3 is 16 amino acids. The DNA for the CDR3 is TGCGCCAGCAGTTTTGGCGGTAGTGGTGTTTGGGATGAGCAGTTCTTC. Protein product: CASSFGGSGVWDEQFF.

This chain joins TRBV5-6 and TRBJ2-3; D is possibly TRBD1 (5 bases). The CDR3 contains 15 residues. The V end lost 2 bases, the J end lost 0 bases, and 10 bases lay between the germline ends. Germline CDR1 reads SGHDT; CDR2 reads YYEEEE. CDR3 loop: CASSFRERSTDTQYF. CDR3 sequence (DNA): TGTGCCAGCAGCTTCAGGGAACGAAGCACAGATACGCAGTATTTT.

The rearrangement links TRBV27 to TRBJ1-5; D possibly corresponds to TRBD1 (6 bases). The CDR3 sequence is 14 residues long. V gave up 6 bases and J gave up 4 bases, with 13 bases separating them. Germline V lookup: CDR1 MNHEY, CDR2 SMNVEV (reference sequence). The CDR3 region has the DNA TGTGCCAGCAGGACTGGACAGAGGAATCAGCCCCAGCATTTT. Translated: CASRTGQRNQPQHF.

The chain joins TRBV27 to TRBJ1-1; D is unclear. Germline V gives CDR1 MNHEY, CDR2 SMNVEV (reference sequence). Deletions cut 5 bases from V and 6 bases from J, with 13 bases between. The CDR3 sequence is 13 residues long. CDR3 nucleotides: TGTGCCAGCAGTCGCTCAGTGTACTCTGAAGCTTTCTTT. Protein: CASSRSVYSEAFF.

The chain links TRBV5-1 to TRBJ2-7, with 7 bases lining up with TRBD1. With 1 base clipped from V and 3 bases from J, the junction kept 1 base outside the gene matches. Germline-derived CDR1 and CDR2 are SGHRS and YFSETQ. This CDR3 is built from 13 residues. In nucleotides, the CDR3 is TGCGCCAGCAGCTTGCGGGACAGCTACGAGCAGTACTTC. This encodes CASSLRDSYEQYF.

The chain combines TRBV14 with TRBJ1-2; no clear D gene. Germline V lookup: CDR1 SGHDN, CDR2 FVKESK. V was trimmed by 0 bases and J by 7 bases, leaving 12 bases between them. This CDR3 has 14 amino acids. This CDR3 is CASSQDPGMSGYTF. The CDR3 DNA reads as TGTGCCAGCAGCCAAGATCCGGGGATGTCTGGCTACACCTTC.

The chain combines TRBV28 with TRBJ2-3; TRBD2 matches 7 bases. J was trimmed by 6 bases and V by 1 base; bases with no gene match: 10. In germline, CDR1 is MDHEN, CDR2 SYDVKM. The CDR3 consists of 16 residues. CDR3: CASSLSAGEGLDTQYF. In DNA, the CDR3 is TGTGCCAGCAGTTTATCCGCGGGAGAGGGCTTGGATACGCAGTATTTT.

The count of this clone is one. The rearrangement joins TRBV19 to TRBJ2-1, with D perhaps assigned TRBD1 or TRBD2 (6 bases each). V was shortened by 3 bases and J by 8 bases, with 17 bases between the two germline ends. The germline V gene encodes CDR1 LNHDA and CDR2 SQIVND (reference sequence). CDR3 length: 15 residues. The CDR3 here is CASSIWGAKGYEQFF. The CDR3 coding sequence is TGTGCCAGTAGTATCTGGGGGGCGAAAGGGTATGAGCAGTTCTTC.